This T cell receptor (beta chain) was sequenced during a study of patients and donors after allogeneic stem cell transplantation. Within the sample, this clonotype is large (0.1 to 1%). TCRdb ran MiXCR on the RT-PCR reads and lists one entry per CDR3 protein. There are approximately 1,500 distinct CDR3 sequences in the sample; roughly 6% occur only once, and about 26% lies in the top ten. Trimming removed 4 bases at V and 4 bases at J, with 12 bases between. This CDR3 comprises 14 residues. Germline loops: CDR1 SGHRS, CDR2 YFSETQ. This TCR was recovered from a human donor who was either an allogeneic HSCT recipient or a stem cell or donor lymphocyte infusion donor (not recorded which). It is not recorded whose cells these are; they may come from a transplant donor. The sample taken for sequencing was blood, either unsorted or a sorted T cell fraction (not recorded which). The chain joins TRBV5-1 to TRBJ1-5; maybe TRBD1 (5 bases). CDR3 coding DNA: TGCGCCAGCAGCGCTAGGCAGGGTAATCAGCCCCAGCATTTT. The encoded protein is CASSARQGNQPQHF.